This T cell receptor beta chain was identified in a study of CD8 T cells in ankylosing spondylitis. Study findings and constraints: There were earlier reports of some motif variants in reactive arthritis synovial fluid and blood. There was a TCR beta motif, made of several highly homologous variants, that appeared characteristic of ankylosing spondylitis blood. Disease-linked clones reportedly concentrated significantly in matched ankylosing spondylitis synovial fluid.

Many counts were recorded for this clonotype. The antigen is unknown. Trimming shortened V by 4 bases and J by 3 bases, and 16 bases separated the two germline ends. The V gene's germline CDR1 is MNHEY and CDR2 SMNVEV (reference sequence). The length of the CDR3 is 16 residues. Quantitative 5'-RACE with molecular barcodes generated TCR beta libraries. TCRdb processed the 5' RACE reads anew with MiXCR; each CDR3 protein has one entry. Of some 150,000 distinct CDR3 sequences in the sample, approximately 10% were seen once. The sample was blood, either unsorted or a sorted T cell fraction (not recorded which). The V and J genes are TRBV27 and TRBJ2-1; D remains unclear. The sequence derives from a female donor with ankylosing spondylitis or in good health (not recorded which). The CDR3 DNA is TGTGCCAGCAGTTCGCGGCCGTTGAGAAGCTACAATGAGCAGTTCTTC. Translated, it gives CASSSRPLRSYNEQFF.